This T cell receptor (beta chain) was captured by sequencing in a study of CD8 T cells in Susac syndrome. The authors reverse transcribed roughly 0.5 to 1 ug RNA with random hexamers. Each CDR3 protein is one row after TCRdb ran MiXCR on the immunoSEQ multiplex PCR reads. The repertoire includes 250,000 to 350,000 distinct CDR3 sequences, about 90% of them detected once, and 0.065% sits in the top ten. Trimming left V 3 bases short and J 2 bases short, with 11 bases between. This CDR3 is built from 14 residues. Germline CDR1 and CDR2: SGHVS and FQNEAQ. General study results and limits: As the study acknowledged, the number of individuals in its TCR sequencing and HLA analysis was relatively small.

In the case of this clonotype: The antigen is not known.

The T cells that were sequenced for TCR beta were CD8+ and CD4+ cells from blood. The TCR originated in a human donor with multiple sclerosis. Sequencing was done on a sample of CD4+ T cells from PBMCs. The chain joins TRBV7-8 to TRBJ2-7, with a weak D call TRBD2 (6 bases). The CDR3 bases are TGTGCCAGCAGCTTGCCTAGCGCCCCCTACGAGCAGTACTTC. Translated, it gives CASSLPSAPYEQYF.